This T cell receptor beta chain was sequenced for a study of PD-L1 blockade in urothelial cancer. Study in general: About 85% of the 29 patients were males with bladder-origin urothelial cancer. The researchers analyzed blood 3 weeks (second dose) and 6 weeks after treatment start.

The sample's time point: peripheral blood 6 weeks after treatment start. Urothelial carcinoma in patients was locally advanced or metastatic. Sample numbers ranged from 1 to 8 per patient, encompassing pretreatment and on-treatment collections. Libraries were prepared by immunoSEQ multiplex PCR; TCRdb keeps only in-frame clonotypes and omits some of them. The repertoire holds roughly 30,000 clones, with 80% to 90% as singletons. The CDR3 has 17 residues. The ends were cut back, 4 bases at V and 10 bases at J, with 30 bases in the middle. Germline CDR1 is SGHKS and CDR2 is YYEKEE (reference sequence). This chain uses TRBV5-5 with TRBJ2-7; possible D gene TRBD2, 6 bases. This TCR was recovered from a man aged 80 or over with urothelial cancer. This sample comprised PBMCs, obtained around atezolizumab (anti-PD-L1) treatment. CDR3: CASSRFSSTSSAPAQYF. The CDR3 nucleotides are TGTGCCAGCAGCCGATTCTCCTCGACGTCTAGCGCCCCCGCCCAGTACTTC.